These T cell receptor beta chains were read from a single sample in a study of molecular identifiers for immune sequencing clone quantification. TCRdb called the PCR reads again in MiXCR, with one record for every CDR3 protein. The sample lists tens of thousands of distinct CDR3 sequences, about a fifth occurring once. The sequencing input was naive CD8+ T cells from blood, with Jurkat cell RNA spiked in. These receptors were obtained from a human donor in good health. Some libraries in this study had Jurkat cell RNA spiked in. CDR3s include the opening cysteine and the closing phenylalanine or tryptophan. Fields, in order: clone size, D gene, V gene, CDR3 length, J gene, CDR3 DNA, CDR3 protein. The D gene is left open where the match is weak. Some rows mark clone size as missing; the rest say once, few, many or name a class of expanded clone.

many	-	TRBV5-4	11	TRBJ2-7	TGTGCCAGCAGCTTGGGCAACGAGCAGTACTTC	CASSLGNEQYF
many	TRBD2	TRBV28	16	TRBJ2-3	TGTGCCAGCAGCATGAAGCGGGAAAGTTTGGCAGATACGCAGTATTTT	CASSMKRESLADTQYF
medium-sized	TRBD1	TRBV29-1	15	TRBJ2-3	TGCAGCGTTGAAGACAACAGGGGACCGGCAGATACGCAGTATTTT	CSVEDNRGPADTQYF
many	-	TRBV7-9	14	TRBJ2-2	TGTGCCAGCAGCCCCTGGGACATCACCGGGGAGCTGTTTTTT	CASSPWDITGELFF
-	-	TRBV7-9	12	TRBJ2-7	TGTGCCAGCAGCTTAGGGGGAAGCGAGCGGTACTTC	CASSLGGSERYF
once	-	TRBV28	14	TRBJ1-1	TGTGCCAGCAGTTTTGTCAAGGGGTATACCGAAGCTTTCTTT	CASSFVKGYTEAFF
many	-	TRBV28	13	TRBJ2-7	TGTGCCAGCAGTTTCGTGACTACCTACGAGCAGTACTTC	CASSFVTTYEQYF
many	-	TRBV12-3/TRBV12-4	16	TRBJ2-3	TGTGCCAGCAGTTCCCCGGAGCTGGGCAGCACAGATACGCAGTATTTT	CASSSPELGSTDTQYF
many	TRBD2	TRBV6-2/TRBV6-3	16	TRBJ2-3	TGTGCCAGCAAAAGGACTAGCGGATATGGCACAGATACGCAGTATTTT	CASKRTSGYGTDTQYF
-	-	TRBV7-6	14	TRBJ2-7	TGTGCCAGCAGCTTTACAGGGAACTCCTGCGAGCAGTACTTC	CASSFTGNSCEQYF
many	-	TRBV27	17	TRBJ2-5	TGTGCCAGCAGTTTATACGCCGGGTTGGAGTACCAAGAGACCCAGTACTTC	CASSLYAGLEYQETQYF
many	-	TRBV12-3/TRBV12-4	14	TRBJ2-3	TGTGCCAGCAGTCCCTCGTATATTTCAGATACGCAGTATTTT	CASSPSYISDTQYF
-	TRBD2	TRBV4-2	23	TRBJ2-7	TGTGCCAGCAGCCAAGTCCCGGGACAGGGTGGGACTAGCGGGGAAGGGTGCTCCTACGAGCAGTACTTC	CASSQVPGQGGTSGEGCSYEQYF
many	-	TRBV19	13	TRBJ2-3	TGTGCCAGTAGTAGCGGAGGCACAGATACGCAGTATTTT	CASSSGGTDTQYF
medium-sized	-	TRBV28	14	TRBJ2-3	TGTGCCAGCAGTCCCAGCCCCCAGACAGATACGCAGTATTTT	CASSPSPQTDTQYF
many	-	TRBV12-3/TRBV12-4	16	TRBJ2-7	TGTGCCAGCAGTTCCCTACCGGACGGCAGCTCCTACGAGCAGTACTTC	CASSSLPDGSSYEQYF
many	-	TRBV20-1	13	TRBJ2-7	TGCACCACAAGGGGGTCCAGCTCCTACGAGCAGTACTTC	CTTRGSSSYEQYF
many	TRBD2	TRBV29-1	14	TRBJ2-1	TGCAGCGTTGAGTGGGCTAGCGGTTTCGATGAGCAGTTCTTC	CSVEWASGFDEQFF
-	-	TRBV4-1	12	TRBJ1-5	TGCGCCAGCAGCCAAGTGGGGCAGCCCCAGCATTTT	CASSQVGQPQHF
many	-	TRBV7-9	18	TRBJ1-5	TGTGCCAGCAGCTCGACACGTTTCATCGACACTTCCAATCAGCCCCAGCATTTT	CASSSTRFIDTSNQPQHF
many	TRBD2	TRBV19	14	TRBJ2-1	TGTGCCAGTAGTATTGGGGGACTAGCTTGGGAGCAGTTCTTC	CASSIGGLAWEQFF
many	-	TRBV20-1	17	TRBJ1-6	TGCAGTGCTAGAGATCAGATTGCGAGCTCCTATAATTCACCCCTCCACTTT	CSARDQIASSYNSPLHF
many	TRBD1	TRBV4-1	15	TRBJ2-7	TGCGCCAGCAGCCGCCTGGACAGGGGCGGCGACGAGCAGTACTTC	CASSRLDRGGDEQYF
many	-	TRBV3-1	16	TRBJ1-5	TGTGCCAGCAGCCAAGACTTAGGGGCAGGTCACCAGCCCCAGCATTTT	CASSQDLGAGHQPQHF
many	TRBD1	TRBV10-3	11	TRBJ1-1	TGTGCCACCGGACAGGGGGCTGAAGCTTTCTTT	CATGQGAEAFF
many	-	TRBV11-2	18	TRBJ2-3	TGTGCCAGCAGCTTTCCTGCCTCGGGAGTTTTGAGCACAGATACGCAGTATTTT	CASSFPASGVLSTDTQYF
many	TRBD1	TRBV7-9	17	TRBJ1-2	TGTGCCAGCAGCTCCGGACTGAGGACAGGGGCCAGCTATGGCTACACCTTC	CASSSGLRTGASYGYTF
many	TRBD2	TRBV5-6	14	TRBJ2-7	TGTGCCAGCAGCCAAGGACTAGCCCCCTACGAGCAGTACTTC	CASSQGLAPYEQYF
few	TRBD1	TRBV6-2/TRBV6-3	18	TRBJ2-5	TGTGCCAGCAGTTACATTCCCCCGGGACAGGGTGGATTGAAGACCCAGTACTTC	CASSYIPPGQGGLKTQYF
many	-	TRBV20-1	19	TRBJ2-7	TGCAGTGCTAGAGATGGGCCCCCCGGGACAAGCCCTAGGCCCTACGAGCAGTACTTC	CSARDGPPGTSPRPYEQYF
-	TRBD2	TRBV7-9	18	TRBJ2-5	TGTGCCAGCAGCTTAGTAAGCGGGGCAGGCGGGTACCAAGAGACCCAGTACTTC	CASSLVSGAGGYQETQYF
medium-sized	TRBD1	TRBV12-3/TRBV12-4	15	TRBJ2-3	TGTGCCAGCAGTTCAGTGACAGGGACCACAGATACGCAGTATTTT	CASSSVTGTTDTQYF
many	TRBD1	TRBV27	15	TRBJ1-5	TGTGCCAGCAGGGGAATACAGGGGGGCAATCAGCCCCAGCATTTT	CASRGIQGGNQPQHF
-	TRBD2	TRBV30	13	TRBJ2-7	TGTGCCTGGAACTACGGGGGGTCCTACGAGCAGTACTTC	CAWNYGGSYEQYF
many	-	TRBV12-3/TRBV12-4	14	TRBJ2-3	TGTGCCAGCAGTGTCGGACTCCCCCCGGATACGCAGTATTTT	CASSVGLPPDTQYF
many	-	TRBV27	13	TRBJ2-3	TGTGCCAGCAGCACTTATAGCACAGATACGCAGTATTTT	CASSTYSTDTQYF
many	TRBD2	TRBV6-5	18	TRBJ2-3	TGTGCCAGCAGTTACGGGCTAGCGGGGGGGCCCGGCACAGATACGCAGTATTTT	CASSYGLAGGPGTDTQYF
many	-	TRBV10-1	15	TRBJ2-7	TGCGCCAGCAGTGAGTCTATCGTGAGCTCCTACGAGCAGTACTTC	CASSESIVSSYEQYF
many	-	TRBV7-9	12	TRBJ2-5	TGTGCCAGCAGCACAACCGGGGAGACCCAGTACTTC	CASSTTGETQYF
-	-	TRBV7-3	14	TRBJ1-5	TGTGCCAGCAGCCCCGAAGGGGCGAGTCAGCCCCAGCATTTT	CASSPEGASQPQHF
many	-	TRBV5-4	14	TRBJ2-2	TGTGCCAGCAGCTTGGGACTAGAGTCGGGGGAGCTGTTTTTT	CASSLGLESGELFF
-	-	TRBV6-5	14	TRBJ2-5	TGTGCCAGCAGTCTTCTGTTGGGGGGAGAGACCCAGTACTTC	CASSLLLGGETQYF
many	TRBD2	TRBV4-3	15	TRBJ2-5	TGCGCCAGCAGCCAAAACTTAGCGGGGGAAGAGACCCAGTACTTC	CASSQNLAGEETQYF
many	TRBD1	TRBV20-1	16	TRBJ2-1	TGCAGTGCTAGAAAACAGGGGGCCAGCTCCTACAATGAGCAGTTCTTC	CSARKQGASSYNEQFF
many	-	TRBV4-3	16	TRBJ2-6	TGCGCCAGCAGCAATAAACGAGTATCTGGGGCCAACGTCCTGACTTTC	CASSNKRVSGANVLTF
many	-	TRBV5-1	12	TRBJ2-7	TGCGCCAGCAGCGGCCCAGAGTACGAGCAGTACTTC	CASSGPEYEQYF
many	-	TRBV27	12	TRBJ2-7	TGTGCCAGCAGTCTCCCGGGCGACGAGCAGTACTTC	CASSLPGDEQYF
many	-	TRBV14	16	TRBJ2-7	TGTGCCAGCAGCCAAGTTTTGTCGGTCAGGGGTTCCGAGCAGTACTTC	CASSQVLSVRGSEQYF
many	-	TRBV7-9	12	TRBJ2-7	TGTGCCAGCAGCTTAGTTTGGGGGGATTCTTACTTC	CASSLVWGDSYF
many	-	TRBV7-6	17	TRBJ2-3	TGTGCCAGCAGCTTAGAGCGTAAAGGGTCTAGCACAGATACGCAGTATTTT	CASSLERKGSSTDTQYF
many	-	TRBV7-9	12	TRBJ2-3	TGTGCCAGCAGCGAGACCACAGATACGCAGTATTTT	CASSETTDTQYF
many	TRBD1	TRBV4-3	16	TRBJ1-1	TGCGCCAGCAGCTCAAGACGGGACAGACAGAACACTGAAGCTTTCTTT	CASSSRRDRQNTEAFF
medium-sized	-	TRBV5-6	12	TRBJ2-7	TGTGCCAGCAGCTTGGTGAACGACGAGCAGTACTTC	CASSLVNDEQYF